The 26 T cell receptor beta chains presented below share a single source sample, sequenced in a study of T cell repertoires in cytomegalovirus infection. Via MiXCR, TCRdb re-called the reads, giving one row per CDR3 protein. This table has around 490,000 distinct CDR3 sequences, less than 30% appearing once. The material sequenced was PBMCs. These receptors originate from a human donor in good health (CMV status not recorded). Some clones in this sample may be carry-over from other donors' samples.

This sequence joins TRBV30 and TRBJ1-3; TRBD1 might be the D (5 bases). Germline V gene lookup returns CDR1 GTSNPN and CDR2 SVGIG (reference sequence). This CDR3 comprises 15 residues. Trimming removed 3 bases at V and 1 base at J, with 13 bases between. CDR3 DNA: TGTGCCTGGAGCCGCAGACAGAATTCTGGAAACACCATATATTTT. This codes for CAWSRRQNSGNTIYF.

CDR3 DNA: TGTGCCAGTAGTGGGGTAGCGGCGTACAATGAGCAGTTCTTC. It specifies CASSGVAAYNEQFF. V and J are TRBV19 and TRBJ2-1, with D maybe TRBD2 (6 bases). Germline assignment: CDR1 LNHDA and CDR2 SQIVND (reference sequence). This CDR3 spans 14 amino acids. Trimming left V 5 bases short and J 4 bases short, with 12 bases between.

The table lists this clonotype with a few counts. The chain joins TRBV7-9 to TRBJ1-1, with D maybe TRBD1 (6 bases). The V end was cut by 5 bases, the J end by 5 bases, with 15 bases between. This CDR3 has 14 amino acids. Germline-derived CDR1 and CDR2 are SEHNR and FQNEAQ (reference sequence). The CDR3 spells CASSIGGGLTEAFF. Here the CDR3 DNA reads TGTGCCAGCAGCATTGGGGGGGGGCTGACTGAAGCTTTCTTT.

This clonotype was seen many times. The chain is built from TRBV7-6 and TRBJ1-2, with D perhaps TRBD1 (6 bases). Deletions cut 5 bases from V and 4 bases from J, with 20 bases between. This CDR3 is 16 amino acids long. Germline V CDR1 and CDR2: SGHVS, FNYEAQ. The DNA of the CDR3 is TGTGCCAGCAGCAACCCCGGGACACGGGATTTCTATGGCTACACCTTC. Its translation: CASSNPGTRDFYGYTF.

This clonotype was observed at least ten times. The chain recombines TRBV7-2 with TRBJ1-2; the D gene is possibly TRBD1 (6 bases). CDR1 SGHTA and CDR2 FQGNSA come from the germline V gene. The CDR3 consists of 13 residues. Trimming pared 6 bases from V and 0 bases from J, leaving 8 bases between. CDR3 bases: TGTGCCAGCAGGGGACAACCTAACTATGGCTACACCTTC. As protein: CASRGQPNYGYTF.

The CDR3 here is CASSRAAGIADTQYF. The CDR3 DNA reads as TGTGCCAGCAGTCGCGCGGCGGGAATTGCAGATACGCAGTATTTT. The chain links TRBV9 to TRBJ2-3; maybe TRBD2 (6 bases). V lost 5 bases, J lost 4 bases, and 17 bases lay in between. This CDR3 comprises 15 residues. Germline CDR1 reads SGDLS; CDR2 reads YYNGEE.

This clonotype was detected ten times or more. The chain is built from TRBV7-2 and TRBJ2-5, with D maybe TRBD1 (6 bases). V lost 4 bases and J 1 base, leaving 10 bases between the germline ends. CDR3 length: 14 residues. Germline V lookup: CDR1 SGHTA, CDR2 FQGNSA. This chain's CDR3 is CASSSLDSQETQYF. The CDR3 coding sequence is TGTGCCAGCAGCTCCTTGGACAGCCAAGAGACCCAGTACTTC.

The gene calls are TRBV12-3 or TRBV12-4 and TRBJ1-2, with a weak D call TRBD1 (6 bases). V was cut by 3 bases and J by 7 bases, with 9 bases left in between. This CDR3 has 12 amino acids. This chain's CDR3 is CASSFTGFGYTF. CDR3 nucleotide sequence: TGTGCCAGCAGTTTCACAGGGTTTGGCTACACCTTC.

The J gene is TRBJ2-3, the V gene TRBV9; D is uncertain. The germline V gene has CDR1 SGDLS and CDR2 YYNGEE. The CDR3 sequence is 13 residues long. Trimming removed 0 bases from V and 3 bases from J, with 5 bases in between. CDR3: CASSVEATDTQYF. The CDR3 DNA is TGTGCCAGCAGCGTAGAAGCGACAGATACGCAGTATTTT.

The chain employs TRBV3-1 and TRBJ2-7; 9 nucleotides align to TRBD2. Germline CDR1 reads LGHDT; CDR2 reads YNNKEL (reference sequence). Losses at the gene ends were 1 base for V and 4 bases for J; bases not matched to a gene: 5. The CDR3 sequence is 15 residues long. The CDR3: CASSQVAGVEYEQYF. The CDR3, as DNA: TGTGCCAGCAGCCAAGTAGCGGGAGTCGAATACGAGCAGTACTTC.

This clonotype has a single count. The V gene is TRBV18, the J gene TRBJ1-2; 9 nucleotides align to TRBD1. V shed 3 bases and J 0 bases; nucleotides not matched to a gene: 11. This CDR3 contains 18 residues. Germline loops: CDR1 KGHSH, CDR2 LQKENI. CDR3 nucleotide sequence: TGTGCCAGCTCACCTCGGGACAGGGCCGAGGGGTCTAACTATGGCTACACCTTC. As protein: CASSPRDRAEGSNYGYTF.

This clonotype turned up a few times. The chain carries TRBV7-9 and TRBJ1-1; D perhaps matches TRBD1 (5 bases). CDR3 length: 14 residues. V shed 7 bases and J shed 4 bases, with 16 bases lying between them. Germline V gene data show CDR1 as SEHNR and CDR2 as FQNEAQ (reference sequence). CDR3 sequence (DNA): TGTGCCAGCAACGGTTGGGGGGTAGGCACTGAAGCTTTCTTT. Its protein is CASNGWGVGTEAFF.

The chain carries TRBV28 and TRBJ2-5, with 15 bases that match TRBD2. CDR3 length: 18 amino acids. Germline V gene lookup returns CDR1 MDHEN and CDR2 SYDVKM. Germline trimming cut 3 bases from V and 2 bases from J; bases unmatched to any gene: 7. CDR3 DNA sequence: TGTGCCAGCAGTTTCCCTGGACTAGCGGGAGGGAGGCAAGAGACCCAGTACTTC. Translation: CASSFPGLAGGRQETQYF. The variable domain in full, completed from reference TRBV28 and TRBJ2-5, reads DVKVTQSSRYLVKRTGEKVFLECVQDMDHENMFWYRQDPGLGLRLIYFSYDVKMKEKGDIPEGYSVSREKKERFSLILESASTNQTSMYLCASSFPGLAGGRQETQYFGPGTRLLVL.

The rearrangement joins TRBV20-1 to TRBJ2-1; tentatively, D is TRBD2 (5 bases). The CDR3 spans 15 residues. V lost 6 bases to trimming and J lost 0 bases, with 15 bases between them. CDR1 and CDR2 from the germline V gene are DFQATT and SNEGSKA (reference sequence). CDR3 sequence reads: CSASSGSASYNEQFF. Written as DNA, the CDR3 is TGCAGTGCCAGCAGCGGTAGCGCCTCCTACAATGAGCAGTTCTTC.

In this sample, this clonotype turned up many times. The chain joins TRBV7-2 to TRBJ1-2; D remains ambiguous. The CDR3 loop spans 16 amino acids. The germline V gene encodes CDR1 SGHTA and CDR2 FQGNSA. V shed 0 bases and J shed 4 bases, with 15 bases lying between them. CDR3 bases: TGTGCCAGCAGCTTAGCGTTCGGACCGAACGTCTATGGCTACACCTTC. This gives the protein CASSLAFGPNVYGYTF.

This clonotype ranks as medium-sized. The chain combines TRBV7-6 with TRBJ2-5, with D possibly TRBD1 on 6 matching bases. This CDR3 region has 14 residues. V was shortened by 1 base and J by 4 bases, with 10 bases between the two germline ends. Looked up from germline, CDR1 is SGHVS and CDR2 is FNYEAQ. The CDR3 nucleotides are TGTGCCAGCAGCTTAGGGCCCAGGGGAGAGACCCAGTACTTC. This gives the protein CASSLGPRGETQYF.

This clonotype was seen more than once but under ten times. The gene calls are TRBV24-1 and TRBJ2-5, with 15 positions matching TRBD2. The CDR3 length is 16 residues. The V and J ends lost 4 bases and 4 bases, in that order; junction bases with no gene match: 3. Germline V gene lookup returns CDR1 KGHDR and CDR2 SFDVKD. CDR3 region: CATSDPGLAGGETQYF. The CDR3 DNA reads TGTGCCACCAGTGACCCGGGACTAGCGGGAGGAGAGACCCAGTACTTC.

The rearrangement links TRBV18 to TRBJ1-4; D gene ambiguous. CDR3 length equals 13 residues. V lost 3 bases and J lost 4, with 6 bases in between. CDR1 is KGHSH, CDR2 LQKENI, per germline. CDR3 in DNA: TGTGCCAGCTCACCGACAAGTAATGAAAAACTGTTTTTT. Translated: CASSPTSNEKLFF.

This clonotype occurred once. V is TRBV4-1 and J is TRBJ1-1; D is perhaps TRBD1 (5 bases). The CDR3 covers 15 residues. Trimming removed 1 base at V and 0 bases at J, with 9 bases between. Germline V gene data show CDR1 as MGHRA and CDR2 as YSYEKL. As DNA, the CDR3 is TGCGCCAGCAGCCAAGGACCAGGGATGAACACTGAAGCTTTCTTT. Residues: CASSQGPGMNTEAFF.

J is TRBJ2-5 and V is TRBV28; 9 bases line up with TRBD1. Trimming at V came to 4 bases and at J to 2 bases, leaving 8 bases not matched to a gene. CDR3 length: 16 amino acids. Germline V CDR1 and CDR2: MDHEN, SYDVKM. The CDR3 DNA follows: TGTGCCAGCAGTTCCTGGACAGGGGCGGCACAAGAGACCCAGTACTTC. It specifies CASSSWTGAAQETQYF.

The chain uses TRBV7-6 and TRBJ2-7; 7 bases fit TRBD1. CDR3 length: 16 amino acids. Germline values: CDR1 SGHVS, CDR2 FNYEAQ. The V gene end was trimmed by 0 bases and the J gene end by 0 bases; junction bases not matched to a gene: 5. Written as DNA, the CDR3 is TGTGCCAGCAGCTTAGCGGGACAGCTGAGCTCCTACGAGCAGTACTTC. It is translated as CASSLAGQLSSYEQYF.

DNA for the CDR3: TGTGCCAGCAGTTACTCTTCGAATGAGCAGTTCTTC. Its translation is CASSYSSNEQFF. The chain joins TRBV6-5 to TRBJ2-1; D unclear. This CDR3 spans 12 amino acids. Trimming left V 0 bases short and J 7 bases short, with 4 bases between. Germline V gives CDR1 MNHEY, CDR2 SVGAGI.

This clonotype has a handful of counts. This chain links TRBV7-2 with TRBJ2-7; 7 bases agree with TRBD1. After removal of 2 bases from V and 8 bases from J, the junction contained 9 bases not matched to a gene. Germline-derived CDR1 and CDR2 are SGHTA and FQGNSA. The CDR3 contains 14 residues. The CDR3 reads CASSLNILGGQQYV. Written as DNA, the CDR3 is TGTGCCAGCAGCTTAAATATTCTAGGGGGCCAGCAGTACGTC.

V is TRBV2 and J is TRBJ2-2; D is possibly TRBD2 (7 bases). Between the trimmed V and J ends, which lost 6 bases and 9 bases, there was a span of 20 bases. From germline, CDR1 is SNHLY and CDR2 FYNNEI. This CDR3 is built from 15 residues. This CDR3 is CASRGGTFNSWELFF. The CDR3 nucleotides are TGTGCCAGCAGGGGAGGGACATTCAATTCGTGGGAGCTGTTTTTT.

This clonotype was counted ten times or more. The chain's CDR3 is CASSLDRARIRDKNIQYF. CDR3 bases: TGTGCCAGCAGCCTCGACAGGGCTAGGATTCGGGACAAAAACATTCAGTACTTC. V is TRBV7-3 and J is TRBJ2-4, with 7 bases matching TRBD1. The length of the CDR3 is 18 residues. Germline CDR1 reads SGHTA; CDR2 reads FQGTGA. With V trimmed by 5 bases and J by 3 bases, 16 bases remained unmatched.

This clonotype has at least ten counts. The CDR3 region is CASSLNQYGESTEAFF. The CDR3 nucleotides read TGTGCCAGCAGCTTAAACCAATATGGGGAATCCACTGAAGCTTTCTTT. The V and J genes are TRBV7-6 and TRBJ1-1; D gene uncertain. CDR3 size: 16 residues. Germline V gene sequence: CDR1 SGHVS, CDR2 FNYEAQ. Trimming removed 2 bases from V and 4 bases from J, with 17 bases in between.